The next 26 T cell receptor beta chains were all read from a single sample in a study of T cell responses to AZD1222 COVID-19 vaccine. Produced via immunoSEQ multiplex PCR; TCRdb's table is partial and in-frame only. The sample lists over 110,000 clones, roughly 93% occurring once. Sample: peripheral blood, taken after recovery from COVID-19. The source is an adult who had recovered from COVID-19.

The rearrangement uses TRBV20-1 and TRBJ1-2; D remains unclear. V was pared by 7 bases and J by 5 bases, with 11 bases between. CDR3 length: 11 residues. CDR1 DFQATT and CDR2 SNEGSKA come from the germline V gene (reference sequence). The CDR3, as DNA: TGCAGTGTCCCGGGCGAATATGGCTACACCTTC. This sequence encodes CSVPGEYGYTF.

V usage is TRBV27 and J usage is TRBJ1-5, with 7 bases aligning to TRBD1. The V and J ends lost 3 bases and 4 bases, in that order; junction bases with no gene match: 9. In germline, CDR1 is MNHEY, CDR2 SMNVEV (reference sequence). This CDR3 spans 16 amino acids. CDR3 residues: CASSFSGGAPNQPQHF. CDR3 nucleotides: TGTGCCAGCAGTTTCTCAGGGGGGGCTCCTAATCAGCCCCAGCATTTT.

This clone was found a few times. The rearrangement uses TRBV6-5 and TRBJ1-5, with a possible D match to TRBD1 (6 bases). Germline-derived CDR1 and CDR2 are MNHEY and SVGAGI. Between the trimmed V and J ends, which lost 5 bases and 5 bases, there was a span of 13 bases. The CDR3 runs 14 residues. This chain's CDR3 is CASSLQGDHQPQHF. Here the CDR3 DNA reads TGTGCCAGCAGTCTACAGGGCGACCATCAGCCCCAGCATTTT.

This rearrangement joins TRBV11-2 to TRBJ2-7; maybe TRBD2 (6 bases). The germline gives CDR1 SGHAT, CDR2 FQNNGV. Trimming left V 1 base short and J 3 bases short, with 10 bases between. This CDR3 region has 14 residues. The DNA of the CDR3 is TGTGCCAGCAGCTTAGGGGGGACTGACTACGAGCAGTACTTC. Protein sequence: CASSLGGTDYEQYF.

The chain's CDR3 is CASSQESSWDRRYGYTF. The CDR3 region has the DNA TGTGCCAGCAGCCAAGAAAGTTCTTGGGACAGGCGCTATGGCTACACCTTC. This chain connects TRBV3-1 (or the pseudogene TRBV3-2) to TRBJ1-2, with 8 bases that match TRBD1. Germline V gene data show CDR1 as LGHDT and CDR2 as YNNKEL (reference sequence). This CDR3 spans 17 amino acids. The V and J ends lost 0 bases and 4 bases, in that order; junction bases with no gene match: 10.

This clone appeared a single time. The rearrangement links TRBV25-1 to TRBJ2-7, with D possibly being TRBD1 or TRBD2 (5 bases each). This CDR3 comprises 14 residues. Trimming pared 8 bases from V and 0 bases from J, leaving 14 bases between. Germline CDR1 and CDR2: MGHDK and SYGVNS. The CDR3 spells CASGKGPSSYEQYF. CDR3 nucleotides: TGTGCCAGCGGAAAGGGACCGAGCTCCTACGAGCAGTACTTC.

This chain joins TRBV30 and TRBJ2-7; D uncertain. Trimming pared 2 bases from V and 0 bases from J, leaving 11 bases between. Germline loops: CDR1 GTSNPN, CDR2 SVGIG (reference sequence). The CDR3 has 14 amino acids. This CDR3 reads CAWSRMYPSYEQYF. The CDR3 nucleotides read TGTGCCTGGAGTCGTATGTATCCCTCCTACGAGCAGTACTTC.

The rearrangement joins TRBV15 to TRBJ2-7; D call uncertain. The CDR3 is 12 amino acids. V lost 0 bases and J lost 7, with 7 bases in between. Germline V lookup: CDR1 LNHNV, CDR2 YYDKDF (reference sequence). The CDR3 DNA reads TGTGCCACCAGCAGAGATTCAGGAGAGCAGTACTTC. Translating it yields CATSRDSGEQYF.

This chain joins TRBV6-1 and TRBJ2-7; TRBD2 aligns across 7 bases. Germline V gives CDR1 MNHNS, CDR2 SASEGT. This CDR3 comprises 15 residues. Trimming took 2 bases from V and 3 from J; bases not matched to a gene: 7. CDR3 sequence: CASSEFRREFYEQYF. The CDR3 nucleotides read TGTGCCAGCAGTGAATTTAGGCGGGAGTTCTACGAGCAGTACTTC.

J is TRBJ2-7 and V is TRBV6-5; 8 bases align to TRBD2. The CDR3 sequence is 15 residues long. V dropped 2 bases and J dropped 4; count of bases not matched to a gene: 7. The germline V gene has CDR1 MNHEY and CDR2 SVGAGI. The DNA for the CDR3 is TGTGCCAGCAGTTACCGAGGGTTAGCGGGGTACGAGCAGTACTTC. It yields the protein CASSYRGLAGYEQYF.

The chain employs TRBV3-1 (or the pseudogene TRBV3-2) and TRBJ2-1; 8 bases match TRBD2. This CDR3 spans 15 amino acids. V shed 0 bases and J 5 bases; nucleotides not matched to a gene: 3. The germline V gene encodes CDR1 LGHDT and CDR2 YNNKEL (reference sequence). CDR3 residues: CASSQDWTSNNEQFF. CDR3 sequence (DNA): TGTGCCAGCAGCCAAGACTGGACTAGCAACAATGAGCAGTTCTTC.

The chain links TRBV18 to TRBJ1-1, with 7 bases aligning to TRBD1. Germline lookup yields CDR1 KGHSH and CDR2 LQKENI. This CDR3 comprises 12 residues. The junction had 2 bases not matched to a gene; V was cut back by 4 bases and J by 6 bases. The chain's CDR3 is CASSRGGPEAFF. The DNA of the CDR3 is TGTGCCAGCTCACGAGGGGGCCCTGAAGCTTTCTTT.

The chain couples TRBV27 to TRBJ1-1; D is uncertain. The CDR3 totals 14 residues. CDR1 is MNHEY and CDR2 is SMNVEV in the germline V gene (reference sequence). Trimming shortened V by 7 bases and J by 4 bases, and 16 bases separated the two germline ends. CDR3 DNA sequence: TGTGCCAGCACCCGATGGCAAGACGGCACTGAAGCTTTCTTT. Encoded protein: CASTRWQDGTEAFF.

As for this clone: The same CDR3 also results from other DNA sequences found in this sample. The chain has TRBV27 and TRBJ2-5; no reliable D call. Trimming left V 3 bases short and J 5 bases short, with 4 bases between. The CDR3 contains 11 residues. Per the germline V gene, CDR1 is MNHEY and CDR2 is SMNVEV (reference sequence). The CDR3 DNA follows: TGTGCCAGCAGTTTTAGGGAGACCCAGTACTTC. Encoded protein: CASSFRETQYF.

J is TRBJ2-3 and V is TRBV28, with 8 bases identical to TRBD2. V was pared by 4 bases and J by 0 bases, with 3 bases of the junction left unmatched. CDR1 and CDR2 from the germline V gene are MDHEN and SYDVKM. This CDR3 region has 15 residues. CDR3 protein: CASSSAGASTDTQYF. The CDR3 region has the DNA TGTGCCAGCAGTTCAGCGGGGGCTAGCACAGATACGCAGTATTTT.

This chain links TRBV12-5 with TRBJ1-1; D remains unclear. V gave up 7 bases and J gave up 0 bases, with 3 bases separating them. CDR3 length: 11 amino acids. The germline gives CDR1 LGHNT, CDR2 FRNRAP. CDR3 in DNA: TGTGCTAGTGCCCTGAACACTGAAGCTTTCTTT. Residues: CASALNTEAFF. The full variable domain, rest sourced from reference TRBV12-5 and TRBJ1-1, is DARVTQTPRHKVTEMGQEVTMRCQPILGHNTVFWYRQTMMQGLELLAYFRNRAPLDDSGMPKDRFSAEMPDATLATLKIQPSEPRDSAVYFCASALNTEAFFGQGTRLTVV.

CDR3: CASSFSRGRPFF. The CDR3 DNA reads TGTGCCAGTTCTTTTTCTAGAGGACGGCCGTTCTTC. The chain employs TRBV19 and TRBJ2-1; D unclear. This CDR3 spans 12 amino acids. The germline gives CDR1 LNHDA, CDR2 SQIVND (reference sequence). Trimming left V 8 bases short and J 15 bases short, with 20 bases between.

The chain employs TRBV4-1 and TRBJ2-1, with TRBD2 matching over 8 bases. Germline V gene data show CDR1 as MGHRA and CDR2 as YSYEKL. The V and J ends lost 0 bases and 8 bases, in that order; junction bases with no gene match: 9. This CDR3 comprises 16 residues. The CDR3 region has the DNA TGCGCCAGCAGCCAAGATCCCGGGACTAGTATCGATGAGCAGTTCTTC. This encodes CASSQDPGTSIDEQFF.

The chain has TRBV27 and TRBJ1-5, with D uncertain. The germline V gene encodes CDR1 MNHEY and CDR2 SMNVEV (reference sequence). This CDR3 region has 15 residues. The ends were cut back, 3 bases at V and 3 bases at J, with 12 bases in the middle. DNA for the CDR3: TGTGCCAGCAGTTTTGCGGGTCTCCCCAATCAGCCCCAGCATTTT. Protein sequence: CASSFAGLPNQPQHF.

This chain uses TRBV19 with TRBJ1-2, with D maybe TRBD1 (5 bases). The CDR3 has 14 amino acids. Trimming removed 7 bases from V and 8 bases from J, with 20 bases in between. Germline-derived CDR1 and CDR2 are LNHDA and SQIVND (reference sequence). CDR3 loop: CASTTTVPIEGYTF. CDR3 bases: TGTGCCAGTACCACGACAGTTCCTATCGAAGGCTACACCTTC.

The V and J genes are TRBV5-5 and TRBJ2-7; TRBD1 aligns across 7 bases. Trimming cost V 0 bases and J 2 bases; bases outside gene matches: 11. In germline, CDR1 is SGHKS, CDR2 YYEKEE (reference sequence). The CDR3 has 17 residues. The DNA of the CDR3 is TGTGCCAGCAGCTTGGGGGTTGGACAGGTAGTAACCTACGAGCAGTACTTC. Its protein is CASSLGVGQVVTYEQYF. The full variable domain, its missing parts supplied by reference TRBV5-5 and TRBJ2-7, is DAGVTQSPTHLIKTRGQQVTLRCSPISGHKSVSWYQQVLGQGPQFIFQYYEKEERGRGNFPDRFSARQFPNYSSELNVNALLLGDSALYLCASSLGVGQVVTYEQYFGPGTRLTVT.

The sample holds one count of this clone. This chain joins TRBV5-5 and TRBJ2-5; 9 bases fit TRBD1. The CDR3 totals 14 residues. CDR1 is SGHKS, CDR2 YYEKEE, per germline (reference sequence). V gave up 3 bases and J gave up 1 base; unmatched junction bases: 1. The CDR3 is CASSSDRGQETQYF. CDR3 bases: TGTGCCAGCAGCTCGGACAGGGGCCAAGAGACCCAGTACTTC. The full variable domain, its missing parts supplied by reference TRBV5-5 and TRBJ2-5, is DAGVTQSPTHLIKTRGQQVTLRCSPISGHKSVSWYQQVLGQGPQFIFQYYEKEERGRGNFPDRFSARQFPNYSSELNVNALLLGDSALYLCASSSDRGQETQYFGPGTRLLVL.

This chain links TRBV6-1 with TRBJ2-2; the match to TRBD2 covers 7 bases. The V and J ends lost 0 bases and 4 bases, in that order; junction bases with no gene match: 2. CDR1 is MNHNS and CDR2 is SASEGT in the germline V gene. The CDR3 is 15 amino acids. The CDR3 sequence: CASSEAGGGTGELFF. CDR3 bases: TGTGCCAGCAGTGAAGCGGGGGGGGGCACCGGGGAGCTGTTTTTT.

V gene TRBV27 combines with J gene TRBJ2-3, with D perhaps TRBD1 (6 bases). There are 15 residues in the CDR3. V was shortened by 6 bases and J by 3 bases, with 16 bases between the two germline ends. Germline CDR1 and CDR2: MNHEY and SMNVEV (reference sequence). The CDR3 bases are TGTGCCAGCAGCCCGGACAGACCTAGGACAGATACGCAGTATTTT. Translation: CASSPDRPRTDTQYF.

The rearrangement links TRBV19 to TRBJ2-1, with D unclear. The V gene's germline CDR1 is LNHDA and CDR2 SQIVND (reference sequence). CDR3 length: 12 residues. V was shortened by 3 bases and J by 4 bases, with 4 bases between the two germline ends. This CDR3 is CASSMSYNEQFF. The CDR3 DNA is TGTGCCAGTAGTATGAGTTACAATGAGCAGTTCTTC.

The chain recombines TRBV18 with TRBJ1-4, with D unresolved. CDR1 is KGHSH and CDR2 is LQKENI in the germline V gene. The CDR3 sequence is 13 residues long. Trimming stripped 4 bases from V and 8 bases from J, with 11 bases between. CDR3 amino acids: CASSRSQPEKLFF. DNA for the CDR3: TGTGCCAGCTCACGAAGTCAGCCGGAAAAACTGTTTTTT.